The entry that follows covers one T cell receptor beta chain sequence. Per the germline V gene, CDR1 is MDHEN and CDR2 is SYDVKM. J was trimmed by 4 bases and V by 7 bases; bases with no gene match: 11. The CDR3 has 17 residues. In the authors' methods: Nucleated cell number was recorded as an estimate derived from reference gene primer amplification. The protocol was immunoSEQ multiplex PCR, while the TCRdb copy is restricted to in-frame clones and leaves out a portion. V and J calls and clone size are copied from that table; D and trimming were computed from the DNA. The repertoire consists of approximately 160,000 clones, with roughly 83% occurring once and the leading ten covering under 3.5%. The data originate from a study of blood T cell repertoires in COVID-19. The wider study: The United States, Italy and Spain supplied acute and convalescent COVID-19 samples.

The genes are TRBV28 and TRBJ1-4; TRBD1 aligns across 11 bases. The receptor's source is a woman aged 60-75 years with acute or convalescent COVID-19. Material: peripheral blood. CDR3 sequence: CASTVGTGGWVNEKLFF. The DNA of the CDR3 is TGTGCCAGCACCGTCGGGACAGGGGGTTGGGTTAATGAAAAACTGTTTTTT.